This T cell receptor (beta chain) stems from a study of blood T cell repertoires in COVID-19. In the study overall: Acute and convalescent COVID-19 specimens originated in the United States, Italy and Spain. T cells, B-cell-depleted T cells, or PBMCs supplied cDNA or gDNA.

In the original processing: Nucleated cell counts were estimated from reference gene primer amplification. TCRdb's table, derived via immunoSEQ multiplex PCR, lists solely in-frame clones and lacks some. V, J and clone size were drawn from that table, and D and trimming were deduced from the DNA. The sample lists more than 95,000 clones; approximately 87% were seen once. The CDR3 loop spans 15 amino acids. CDR1 MNHEY and CDR2 SVGAGI come from the germline V gene. Losses at the gene ends were 6 bases for V and 1 base for J; bases not matched to a gene: 5. This clone turned up a few times. The sequenced sample consisted of peripheral blood. The chain recombines TRBV6-5 with TRBJ1-2, with 10 bases identical to TRBD1. The TCR was taken from a man aged 45-65 years with acute or convalescent COVID-19. CDR3 residues: CASRHRDRGNYGYTF. CDR3 DNA sequence: TGTGCCAGCAGACACCGGGACAGGGGTAACTATGGCTACACCTTC.